This passage covers 23 T cell receptor beta chains from one sample sequenced in a study of blood T cells in healthy people across ages. A sample-barcoded 5' primer and a J-beta primer mix were used in a second PCR of roughly 6 to 11 cycles. TCRdb redid the calling of the 5' RACE reads with MiXCR, one entry per CDR3 protein. Here the sample spans more than 650,000 distinct CDR3 sequences, 22% being singletons. Sample: blood. The source is a man aged 65-85 years in good health.

The genes are TRBV24-1 and TRBJ2-4; perhaps TRBD1 as D (6 bases). CDR1 is KGHDR and CDR2 is SFDVKD in the germline V gene. V shed 4 bases and J shed 2 bases, with 11 bases lying between them. The CDR3 loop spans 15 amino acids. As DNA, the CDR3 is TGTGCCACCAGTGACCCAGGGGAGACCAAAAACATTCAGTACTTC. It translates to CATSDPGETKNIQYF.

V and J are TRBV6-5 and TRBJ2-4, with 10 bases lining up with TRBD2. The CDR3 consists of 17 residues. In germline, CDR1 is MNHEY, CDR2 SVGAGI. V trimming: 8 bases; J trimming: 2 bases; junction bases outside the gene matches: 12. DNA of the CDR3: TGTGCCAGCGCGCTGAGCGGGAGGGCCGTTTCCAAAAACATTCAGTACTTC. Its translation: CASALSGRAVSKNIQYF.

This chain uses TRBV13 with TRBJ2-5; D uncertain. The J call could be wrong; TRBJ2-1 is a better fit for the DNA end. The CDR3 totals 14 residues. Germline V lookup: CDR1 PRHDT, CDR2 FYEKMQ (reference sequence). The CDR3 region is CASSLVRMDNEQFF. The CDR3 DNA reads TGTGCCAGCAGCTTAGTCAGGATGGACAATGAGCAGTTCTTC.

The chain carries TRBV29-1 and TRBJ2-4, with TRBD1 matching 7 bases. Germline CDR1 is SQVTM and CDR2 is ANQGSEA. The V and J ends lost 0 bases and 15 bases, in that order; junction bases with no gene match: 8. CDR3 length equals 12 residues. For the CDR3, the DNA is TGCAGCGTTGAAGACCAGGGGGTCGTTCGGTACTTC. It specifies CSVEDQGVVRYF.

The J gene is TRBJ1-5, the V gene TRBV20-1; D remains unclear. V was trimmed by 6 bases and J by 5 bases, leaving 14 bases between them. The CDR3 runs 13 residues. Germline V gene data show CDR1 as DFQATT and CDR2 as SNEGSKA (reference sequence). The chain's CDR3 is CSAHLGLDQPQHF. CDR3 sequence (DNA): TGCAGTGCCCACTTAGGGCTGGATCAGCCCCAGCATTTT.

The chain links TRBV7-9 to TRBJ2-5; 7 bases agree with TRBD2. The J call is uncertain, as TRBJ2-7 better fits the DNA end. The CDR3 runs 16 residues. The germline gives CDR1 SEHNR, CDR2 FQNEAQ (reference sequence). In DNA, the CDR3 is TGTGCCAGCATTCTAGCGGCCGACTTGGGAGACCACGAGCAGTACTTC. Amino acid sequence: CASILAADLGDHEQYF.

This chain connects TRBV4-1 to TRBJ1-1; D call uncertain. Trimming removed 2 bases at V and 1 base at J, with 14 bases between. The CDR3 runs to 16 residues. Looked up from germline, CDR1 is MGHRA and CDR2 is YSYEKL. The CDR3: CASSQKSQLSNTEAFF. In DNA form, the CDR3 reads TGCGCCAGCAGCCAAAAATCACAGCTATCGAACACTGAAGCTTTCTTT.

This clonotype was recorded once. The V and J genes are TRBV10-3 and TRBJ1-2; 7 bases match TRBD1. The CDR3 sequence is 13 residues long. CDR1 ENHRY and CDR2 SYGVKD come from the germline V gene. With 6 bases clipped from V and 5 bases from J, the junction kept 6 bases outside the gene matches. The CDR3 is CAIRGTAPYGYTF. The CDR3 bases are TGTGCCATCAGAGGGACAGCTCCTTATGGCTACACCTTC.

The V gene is TRBV29-1, the J gene TRBJ1-4, with no clear D. CDR3 size: 14 residues. Trimming removed 1 base from V and 0 bases from J, with 6 bases in between. CDR1 and CDR2 from the germline V gene are SQVTM and ANQGSEA. The CDR3, as DNA: TGCAGCGTTGAAGGTGACACAACTAATGAAAAACTGTTTTTT. This translates into CSVEGDTTNEKLFF.

The rearrangement joins TRBV6-5 to TRBJ1-5, with a tentative D call TRBD1 (6 bases). Germline CDR1 is MNHEY and CDR2 is SVGAGI. The CDR3 extends over 16 amino acids. The V end lost 6 bases, the J end lost 1 base, and 16 bases lay between the germline ends. For the CDR3, the DNA is TGTGCCAGCAGAAATACAGGGTGGGGGAGCAATCAGCCCCAGCATTTT. It specifies CASRNTGWGSNQPQHF.

The rearrangement joins TRBV14 to TRBJ1-1; D is unresolved. Germline-derived CDR1 and CDR2 are SGHDN and FVKESK. With 0 bases removed from V and 0 bases from J, the gap between germline ends came to 11 bases. This CDR3 spans 16 amino acids. The CDR3 loop is CASSQELGELNTEAFF. In DNA form, the CDR3 reads TGTGCCAGCAGCCAAGAGCTCGGGGAACTGAACACTGAAGCTTTCTTT.

The chain couples TRBV20-1 to TRBJ1-6, with 7 bases identical to TRBD1. This CDR3 spans 18 amino acids. Germline V CDR1 and CDR2: DFQATT, SNEGSKA (reference sequence). V trimming: 5 bases; J trimming: 0 bases; junction bases outside the gene matches: 13. The chain's CDR3 is CSAPDPMTGSSYNSPLHF. DNA of the CDR3: TGCAGTGCTCCAGACCCCATGACAGGGAGCTCCTATAATTCACCCCTCCACTTT.

This clonotype was counted between two and nine times. The chain combines TRBV6-2 or TRBV6-3 with TRBJ2-7, with 7 bases fitting TRBD1. CDR1 and CDR2 (germline): MNHEY, SVGEGT. There are 15 residues in the CDR3. V gave up 6 bases and J gave up 5 bases; unmatched junction bases: 13. DNA of the CDR3: TGTGCCAGCAGCACGACCGGGACAGCGAACAACGAGCAGTACTTC. This encodes CASSTTGTANNEQYF.

There are a few counts of this clonotype. The V call is TRBV27, the J call TRBJ2-3; D call uncertain. Germline assignment: CDR1 MNHEY and CDR2 SMNVEV (reference sequence). CDR3 length: 13 residues. Trimming removed 5 bases from V and 0 bases from J, with 6 bases in between. The CDR3 nucleotides are TGTGCCAGCAGTCGTGTAAGCACAGATACGCAGTATTTT. Translation: CASSRVSTDTQYF.

This clonotype was observed a handful of times. The chain combines TRBV18 with TRBJ1-1; unclear D gene. With 1 base removed from V and 1 base from J, the gap between germline ends came to 13 bases. This CDR3 is 16 amino acids long. Germline V gives CDR1 KGHSH, CDR2 LQKENI. The DNA for the CDR3 is TGTGCCAGCTCACCACAAAGGTGGAATCGGAACACTGAAGCTTTCTTT. This gives the protein CASSPQRWNRNTEAFF.

This clonotype showed up just a few times. V and J are TRBV21-1 and TRBJ2-7; no DNA check was done on the table's D call, TRBD1. TRBV21-1 represents a pseudogene. The CDR3 covers 14 residues. Here the CDR3 reads CASSKSGPGGSQYV. The CDR3 DNA sequence: TGTGCCAGCAGCAAAAGCGGCCCTGGGGGATCGCAGTACGTC.

The CDR3 nucleotides are TGCAGCTCAGGACGGGGGATGAACACTGAAGCTTTCTTT. Translating it yields CSSGRGMNTEAFF. The chain couples TRBV29-1 to TRBJ1-1, with a weak D call TRBD1 (5 bases). The CDR3 runs to 13 residues. Germline values: CDR1 SQVTM, CDR2 ANQGSEA. V lost 8 bases, J lost 0 bases, and 13 bases lay in between.

This chain joins TRBV3-1 and TRBJ2-1; TRBD2 agrees at 8 bases. The V and J ends lost 4 bases and 6 bases, in that order; junction bases with no gene match: 8. The germline gives CDR1 LGHDT, CDR2 YNNKEL (reference sequence). This CDR3 has 15 residues. CDR3 region: CASSLRTSSINEQFF. In DNA form, the CDR3 reads TGTGCCAGCAGCCTTCGGACTAGCAGCATCAATGAGCAGTTCTTC.

V is TRBV28 and J is TRBJ2-1; 7 nucleotides agree with TRBD2. V shed 6 bases and J 3 bases; nucleotides not matched to a gene: 11. The germline V gene has CDR1 MDHEN and CDR2 SYDVKM. The CDR3 contains 16 residues. The CDR3 loop is CASRVVGLGNYNEQFF. The CDR3 region has the DNA TGTGCCAGCAGGGTGGTTGGACTAGGGAACTACAATGAGCAGTTCTTC.

In its sample, this clonotype was seen a few times. This chain uses TRBV7-2 with TRBJ2-5; 7 nucleotides agree with TRBD2. V lost 1 base and J lost 6; bases outside the gene matches: 5. There are 14 residues in the CDR3. CDR1 is SGHTA, CDR2 FQGNSA, per germline. In nucleotides, the CDR3 is TGTGCCAGCAGCTTAGACCGGGGGGTCCAGACCCAGTACTTC. This encodes CASSLDRGVQTQYF.

This clonotype was recorded a few times. The genes are TRBV6-4 and TRBJ1-4; D unresolved. Germline CDR1 and CDR2: MRHNA and SNTAGT. The CDR3 length is 16 residues. V shed 4 bases and J shed 0 bases, with 12 bases lying between them. The CDR3 reads CASSAGPAATNEKLFF. CDR3 sequence (DNA): TGTGCCAGCAGTGCGGGCCCGGCGGCAACTAATGAAAAACTGTTTTTT.

This clonotype has just one count. The rearrangement uses TRBV3-1 and TRBJ1-4, with D perhaps TRBD1 (5 bases). The CDR3 consists of 16 residues. Looked up from germline, CDR1 is LGHDT and CDR2 is YNNKEL (reference sequence). Trimming pared 2 bases from V and 7 bases from J, leaving 17 bases between. CDR3 loop: CASSQLQGRSAEKLFF. CDR3 bases: TGTGCCAGCAGCCAACTCCAGGGTAGGAGTGCTGAAAAACTGTTTTTT.

This clonotype was seen more than once but under ten times. This CDR3 reads CASSLRPRVHEQYV. CDR3 DNA: TGTGCCAGCAGCTTAAGGCCTAGAGTCCACGAGCAGTACGTC. The rearrangement links TRBV7-3 to TRBJ2-7; D is uncertain. Germline V CDR1 and CDR2: SGHTA, FQGTGA. V lost 1 base and J lost 5, with 12 bases in between. CDR3 size: 14 residues.